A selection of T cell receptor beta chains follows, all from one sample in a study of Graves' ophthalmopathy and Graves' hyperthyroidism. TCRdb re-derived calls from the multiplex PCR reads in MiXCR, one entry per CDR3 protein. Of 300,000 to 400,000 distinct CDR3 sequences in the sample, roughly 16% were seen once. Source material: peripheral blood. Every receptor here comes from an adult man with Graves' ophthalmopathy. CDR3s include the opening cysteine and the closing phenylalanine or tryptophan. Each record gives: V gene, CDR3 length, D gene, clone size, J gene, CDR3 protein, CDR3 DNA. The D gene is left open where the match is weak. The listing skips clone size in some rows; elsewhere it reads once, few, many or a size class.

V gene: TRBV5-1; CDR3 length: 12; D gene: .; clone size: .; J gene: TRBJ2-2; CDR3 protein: CASSPIPGELFF; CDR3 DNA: TGCGCCAGCAGCCCGATCCCCGGGGAGCTGTTTTTT
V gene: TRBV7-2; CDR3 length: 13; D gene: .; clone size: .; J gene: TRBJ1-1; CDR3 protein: CASSLRRTGEAFF; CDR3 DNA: TGTGCCAGCAGCTTAAGGAGGACCGGTGAAGCTTTCTTT
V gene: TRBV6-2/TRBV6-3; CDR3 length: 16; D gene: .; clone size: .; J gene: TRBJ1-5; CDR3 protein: CASNIPDRYCNQPQHF; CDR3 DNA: TGTGCCAGCAATATACCTGACAGGTATTGCAATCAGCCCCAGCATTTT
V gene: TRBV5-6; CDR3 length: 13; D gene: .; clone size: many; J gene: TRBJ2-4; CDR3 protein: CASSLEGLNIQYF; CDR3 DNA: TGTGCCAGCAGCTTGGAGGGTCTGAACATTCAGTACTTC
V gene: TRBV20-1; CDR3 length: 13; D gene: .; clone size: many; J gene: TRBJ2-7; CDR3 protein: CSSLTGPSYEQYF; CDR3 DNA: TGCAGCAGCCTCACCGGGCCTTCCTACGAGCAGTACTTC
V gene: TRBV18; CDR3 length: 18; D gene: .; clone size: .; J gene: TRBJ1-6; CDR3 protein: CASSPGTTGGEYNSPLHF; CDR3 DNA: TGTGCCAGCTCGCCCGGGACGACGGGTGGGGAGTATAATTCACCCCTCCACTTT
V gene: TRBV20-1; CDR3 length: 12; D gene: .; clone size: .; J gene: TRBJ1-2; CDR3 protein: CSATQDAHGYTF; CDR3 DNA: TGCAGTGCTACTCAAGACGCCCATGGCTACACCTTC
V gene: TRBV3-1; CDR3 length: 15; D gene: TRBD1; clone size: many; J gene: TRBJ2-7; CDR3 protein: CASSLPGQGKYEQYF; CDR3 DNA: TGTGCCAGCAGCCTACCGGGACAGGGGAAATACGAGCAGTACTTC
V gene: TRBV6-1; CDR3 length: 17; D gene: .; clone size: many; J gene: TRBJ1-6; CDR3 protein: CASSPGRPTYYNSPLHF; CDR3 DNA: TGTGCCAGCAGCCCGGGACGGCCCACCTACTATAATTCACCCCTCCACTTT
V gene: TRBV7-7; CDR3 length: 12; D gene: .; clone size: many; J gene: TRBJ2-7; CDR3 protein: CALTGSPYEQYF; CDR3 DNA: TGTGCTTTAACAGGTTCTCCCTACGAGCAGTACTTC
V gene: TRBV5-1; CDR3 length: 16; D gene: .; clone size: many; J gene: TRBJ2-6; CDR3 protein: CASSLDRNSGANVLTF; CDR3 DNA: TGCGCCAGCAGCTTGGATCGGAACTCTGGGGCCAACGTCCTGACTTTC
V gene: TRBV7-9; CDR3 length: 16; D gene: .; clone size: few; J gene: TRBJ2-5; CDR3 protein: CASSLAPGRGKETQYF; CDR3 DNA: TGTGCCAGCAGCTTAGCACCGGGACGGGGGAAAGAGACCCAGTACTTC
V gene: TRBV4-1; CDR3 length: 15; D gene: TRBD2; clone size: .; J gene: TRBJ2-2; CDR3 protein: CASSQTSGRTGELFF; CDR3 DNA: TGCGCCAGCAGCCAAACTAGCGGCCGCACCGGGGAGCTGTTTTTT
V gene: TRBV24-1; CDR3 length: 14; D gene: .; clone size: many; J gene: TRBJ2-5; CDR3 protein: CATSGREGAETQYF; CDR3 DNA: TGTGCCACCAGTGGTAGGGAAGGGGCAGAGACCCAGTACTTC